Listed here are 17 T cell receptor beta chains from one sample, sequenced in a study of T cell repertoires in cytomegalovirus infection. TCRdb reanalysed the reads using MiXCR and keeps one entry per CDR3 protein. The sample records about 260,000 distinct CDR3 sequences, approximately 15% being singletons. The sample consisted of PBMCs. Source of these receptors: a human donor in good health (CMV status not recorded). Some clones in this sample may be carry-over from other donors' samples.

In DNA form, the CDR3 reads TGTGCCAGCAGTTTATCTTGGACAGGGGCCTTCCAAGAGACCCAGTACTTC. Translated: CASSLSWTGAFQETQYF. The chain uses TRBV28 and TRBJ2-5, with 9 bases fitting TRBD1. This CDR3 region has 17 residues. Germline CDR1 reads MDHEN; CDR2 reads SYDVKM. Trimming removed 1 base from V and 1 base from J; junction bases left unmatched: 7.

The V gene is TRBV7-9, the J gene TRBJ2-3; 9 bases are shared with TRBD2. V dropped 8 bases and J dropped 2; count of bases not matched to a gene: 11. Germline V gene lookup returns CDR1 SEHNR and CDR2 FQNEAQ (reference sequence). The CDR3 is 16 amino acids. CDR3 in amino acids: CASSEASGIFTDTQYF. CDR3 nucleotides: TGTGCCAGCTCCGAGGCTAGCGGGATCTTCACAGATACGCAGTATTTT.

This clonotype was seen a few times. V is TRBV7-2 and J is TRBJ2-7, with 10 positions matching TRBD1. The V gene's germline CDR1 is SGHTA and CDR2 FQGNSA. The V segment lost 5 bases and the J segment 3 bases; nucleotides outside the gene matches: 4. This CDR3 has 14 residues. The CDR3 protein is CASSETGGFYEQYF. Written as DNA, the CDR3 is TGTGCCAGCAGCGAGACAGGGGGCTTCTACGAGCAGTACTTC.

In its sample, this clonotype was seen a few times. The rearrangement joins TRBV20-1 to TRBJ2-5; D ambiguous. The CDR3 is 16 amino acids. The V and J ends lost 3 bases and 5 bases respectively, with 22 bases between them. CDR1 and CDR2 (germline): DFQATT, SNEGSKA (reference sequence). CDR3 nucleotide sequence: TGCAGTGCTAGCTTTGAGCTTTCCATATCCGGGGAGACCCAGTACTTC. Translated, it gives CSASFELSISGETQYF.

V is TRBV6-5 and J is TRBJ2-7; TRBD2 agrees at 8 bases. The V gene's germline CDR1 is MNHEY and CDR2 SVGAGI. This CDR3 is built from 14 residues. V was clipped by 5 bases and J by 1 base; unmatched bases: 4. The CDR3: CASSIGGRSYEQYF. The CDR3 DNA reads as TGTGCCAGCAGTATTGGCGGGAGGTCCTACGAGCAGTACTTC.

This clonotype was counted a single time. The chain combines TRBV19 with TRBJ2-1; D is perhaps TRBD1 (7 bases). This CDR3 contains 14 residues. Germline assignment: CDR1 LNHDA and CDR2 SQIVND (reference sequence). Trimming cost V 10 bases and J 3 bases, with 16 bases left between them. In DNA form, the CDR3 reads TGTGCCACAACCCGCGGGGACAGCTACAATGAGCAGTTCTTC. The encoded protein is CATTRGDSYNEQFF.

This clonotype was observed a handful of times. The gene calls are TRBV28 and TRBJ1-3; D is perhaps TRBD1 (5 bases). This CDR3 region has 13 residues. V lost 8 bases to trimming and J lost 0 bases, with 8 bases between them. Germline assignment: CDR1 MDHEN and CDR2 SYDVKM. CDR3 amino acids: CASGTVSGNTIYF. DNA of the CDR3: TGTGCCAGCGGGACGGTCTCTGGAAACACCATATATTTT.

The chain links TRBV27 to TRBJ2-7, with D possibly matching TRBD1 (5 bases). The CDR3 is 13 residues long. The germline gives CDR1 MNHEY, CDR2 SMNVEV (reference sequence). Trimming removed 2 bases from V and 3 bases from J, with 8 bases in between. In DNA form, the CDR3 reads TGTGCCAGCAGTTTAGACAGATTCTACGAGCAGTACTTC. Protein: CASSLDRFYEQYF.

This rearrangement joins TRBV7-9 to TRBJ2-6; tentatively, D is TRBD1 or TRBD2 (5 bases each). The germline gives CDR1 SEHNR, CDR2 FQNEAQ (reference sequence). V was shortened by 2 bases and J by 2 bases, with 13 bases between the two germline ends. The CDR3 covers 17 residues. Here the CDR3 DNA reads TGTGCCAGCAGCTTATACTCGGGGCTCCCTGGGGCCAACGTCCTGACTTTC. It yields the protein CASSLYSGLPGANVLTF. Drawing the rest from reference TRBV7-9 and TRBJ2-6, the complete variable domain is DTGVSQNPRHKITKRGQNVTFRCDPISEHNRLYWYRQTLGQGPEFLTYFQNEAQLEKSRLLSDRFSAERPKGSFSTLEIQRTEQGDSAMYLCASSLYSGLPGANVLTFGAGSRLTVL.

The chain links TRBV5-1 to TRBJ2-7, with no clear D. Germline loops: CDR1 SGHRS, CDR2 YFSETQ. The CDR3 runs 13 residues. V shed 2 bases and J shed 2 bases, with 8 bases lying between them. CDR3 coding DNA: TGCGCCAGCAGCTTTGACATGACCTACGAGCAGTACTTC. Translation: CASSFDMTYEQYF.

This clonotype came up many times. The V gene is TRBV18, the J gene TRBJ2-1; the D is unclear. The CDR3 runs to 12 residues. Germline CDR1 and CDR2: KGHSH and LQKENI. The ends were cut back, 5 bases at V and 8 bases at J, with 10 bases in the middle. The CDR3 bases are TGTGCCAGCTCAGTGTTGGGCCATGAGCAGTTCTTC. It specifies CASSVLGHEQFF.

This clonotype was observed many times. V gene TRBV7-2 combines with J gene TRBJ2-3; 8 nucleotides agree with TRBD1. This CDR3 is 17 amino acids long. V shed 2 bases, J shed 1 base, and the junction held 8 bases outside the gene matches. CDR1 is SGHTA, CDR2 FQGNSA, per germline. CDR3 bases: TGTGCCAGCAGCTTAAAGGCGACAGGGGCCCGCACAGATACGCAGTATTTT. It specifies CASSLKATGARTDTQYF.

This clonotype was observed a few times. V gene TRBV29-1 combines with J gene TRBJ2-3; 7 bases agree with TRBD2. V shed 5 bases, J shed 2 bases, and the junction held 4 bases outside the gene matches. Germline CDR1 is SQVTM and CDR2 is ANQGSEA. The CDR3 is 13 residues long. The CDR3 protein is CSVSAGITDTQYF. In nucleotides, the CDR3 is TGCAGCGTTTCAGCGGGGATCACAGATACGCAGTATTTT.

In its sample, this clonotype was seen once. V and J are TRBV28 and TRBJ1-1, with 9 nucleotides matching TRBD1. CDR1 is MDHEN, CDR2 SYDVKM, per germline. With 8 bases clipped from V and 5 bases from J, the junction kept 12 bases outside the gene matches. The CDR3 spans 15 residues. Here the CDR3 DNA reads TGTGCCAGCTTTAGTAGGGGACAGGGTCGGACTGAAGCTTTCTTT. This gives the protein CASFSRGQGRTEAFF.

In its sample, this clonotype was seen a few times. This chain links TRBV7-2 with TRBJ2-3; no definite D call. V lost 4 bases and J 6 bases, leaving 11 bases between the germline ends. This CDR3 has 13 residues. Germline V gene lookup returns CDR1 SGHTA and CDR2 FQGNSA. Here the CDR3 reads CASSSGRVDTQYF. CDR3 DNA sequence: TGTGCCAGCAGCTCAGGTCGGGTGGATACGCAGTATTTT.

This clonotype has only a few counts. The rearrangement links TRBV2 to TRBJ2-6; TRBD1 agrees at 7 bases. There are 16 residues in the CDR3. CDR1 and CDR2 from the germline V gene are SNHLY and FYNNEI. The ends lost 9 bases at V and 0 bases at J; junction bases unmatched: 8. In DNA form, the CDR3 reads TGTGCCAGTAAGGGACAGCAAAGCTCTGGGGCCAACGTCCTGACTTTC. It translates to CASKGQQSSGANVLTF.

At least ten counts were recorded for this clonotype. V and J are TRBV20-1 and TRBJ1-2, with 7 positions matching TRBD1. CDR3 length: 13 residues. Trimming took 4 bases from V and 5 from J; bases not matched to a gene: 7. Germline values: CDR1 DFQATT, CDR2 SNEGSKA (reference sequence). The CDR3 region has the DNA TGCAGTGCTACATGGGGACAGAGTTATGGCTACACCTTC. This encodes CSATWGQSYGYTF.